This T cell receptor (beta chain) derives from a study of beta chain features in type 1 diabetes. Regarding the study as a whole: VDJ junctions in type 1 diabetes patients carried more deletions and fewer insertions. Any PCR bias toward short templates would affect both groups alike.

This clone was picked up a small number of times. Its antigen is as yet unknown. A read error may account for a junction end that differs from germline. In germline, CDR1 is DFQATT, CDR2 SNEGSKA (reference sequence). The CDR3 is made up of 11 amino acids. Averaging roughly 120 mL, one heparinised blood draw came from each individual donor. Expressed TCRB transcripts were sequenced because the isolated RNA had all been reverse transcribed beforehand. Naive, central memory and regulatory T cell samples averaged roughly 3.6 million immunoSEQ reads each. Profiling relied on immunoSEQ multiplex PCR, and the TCRdb table lists in-frame clones only, not all of them. The table has over 500,000 clones, roughly a sixth seen once; the top ten hold about 0.093%.

The rearrangement links TRBV20-1 to TRBJ2-5, with D perhaps matching TRBD1 or TRBD2 (6 bases each). The sample comprised naive CD4+ T cells from blood. This sequence was found in a man between 18 and 35 years old in good health. CDR3 sequence: CGARGGETQYF. The CDR3 DNA sequence: TGCGGTGCCAGGGGAGGAGAGACCCAGTACTTC.